One sample yielded the 32 T cell receptor beta chains listed below, sequenced in a study of cytomegalovirus exposure and HLA in healthy donors. Primers included in the PCR were 60 Vbeta and 13 Jbeta primers. The assay was immunoSEQ multiplex PCR, and TCRdb's table has in-frame clones only and misses some. Among 150,000 to 200,000 clones, over 75% were seen once, and the ten largest hold around an eighth. Sample: PBMCs. The receptors were gathered from a man in his forties or fifties in good health and CMV-seropositive.

CDR3 bases: TGTGCCAGCAGTTTGACGGAGCGGCACAATGAGCAGTTCTTC. Translated: CASSLTERHNEQFF. V gene TRBV27 combines with J gene TRBJ2-1; D possibly corresponds to TRBD2 (5 bases). CDR1 is MNHEY, CDR2 SMNVEV, per germline (reference sequence). CDR3 size: 14 residues. V shed 3 bases and J shed 5 bases, with 11 bases lying between them.

The V and J genes are TRBV4-2 and TRBJ1-2; D is undetermined. The V end was cut by 0 bases, the J end by 7 bases, with 6 bases between. Germline CDR1 reads LGHNA; CDR2 reads YNFKEQ. The CDR3 runs to 12 residues. The CDR3 protein is CASSQERAGYTF. Here the CDR3 DNA reads TGTGCCAGCAGCCAAGAGAGAGCTGGCTACACCTTC.

The table lists this clone with a count of one. CDR3 bases: TGTGCCAGTAGTATCTACGAGGGGGCGGAAAAACTGTTTTTT. It yields the protein CASSIYEGAEKLFF. This sequence joins TRBV19 and TRBJ1-4, with 7 nucleotides matching TRBD1. The V gene's germline CDR1 is LNHDA and CDR2 SQIVND (reference sequence). After removal of 3 bases from V and 8 bases from J, the junction contained 6 bases not matched to a gene. The CDR3 runs 14 residues. Variable domain in full (rest from reference TRBV19 and TRBJ1-4): DGGITQSPKYLFRKEGQNVTLSCEQNLNHDAMYWYRQDPGQGLRLIYYSQIVNDFQKGDIAEGYSVSREKKESFPLTVTSAQKNPTAFYLCASSIYEGAEKLFFGSGTQLSVL.

CDR3 in DNA: TGCAGCGTCACGGGGGACAGAGCCTACGAGCAGTACTTC. As protein: CSVTGDRAYEQYF. This chain links TRBV29-1 with TRBJ2-7; D is possibly TRBD1 (7 bases). V was trimmed by 6 bases and J by 2 bases, leaving 14 bases between them. The length of the CDR3 is 13 residues. CDR1 SQVTM and CDR2 ANQGSEA come from the germline V gene.

Comment on this clone: Other DNA sequences within the sample encode an identical CDR3. The rearrangement links TRBV5-1 to TRBJ1-4; 7 bases are shared with TRBD1. Germline V gene data show CDR1 as SGHRS and CDR2 as YFSETQ. The CDR3 spans 15 residues. Trimming at V came to 3 bases and at J to 3 bases, leaving 5 bases not matched to a gene. CDR3 sequence reads: CASSSTGPPNEKLFF. The CDR3 coding sequence is TGCGCCAGCAGCTCGACAGGGCCCCCTAATGAAAAACTGTTTTTT.

This clone has more than one count but fewer than ten. V is TRBV4-3 and J is TRBJ1-4; D not resolved. This CDR3 is 15 amino acids long. Trimming removed 0 bases from V and 4 bases from J, with 9 bases in between. Germline CDR1 reads LGHNA; CDR2 reads YSLEER. This CDR3 is CASSQDAWSNEKLFF. DNA for the CDR3: TGCGCCAGCAGCCAAGATGCCTGGAGTAATGAAAAACTGTTTTTT.

The chain joins TRBV6-1 to TRBJ1-5, with 9 bases matching TRBD1. Germline-derived CDR1 and CDR2 are MNHNS and SASEGT. This CDR3 spans 15 amino acids. With V trimmed by 6 bases and J by 4 bases, 7 bases remained unmatched. The CDR3 DNA follows: TGTGCCAGCAGCGCCACAGGGGGCAAGAATCAGCCCCAGCATTTT. It is translated as CASSATGGKNQPQHF.

This clone showed up just a few times. The rearrangement links TRBV19 to TRBJ1-1; 8 nucleotides line up with TRBD1. V was pared by 5 bases and J by 0 bases, with 5 bases of the junction left unmatched. The length of the CDR3 is 15 residues. The germline gives CDR1 LNHDA, CDR2 SQIVND (reference sequence). This CDR3 reads CASSPRQGMNTEAFF. The CDR3 DNA sequence: TGTGCCAGTAGTCCTAGACAGGGGATGAACACTGAAGCTTTCTTT.

V gene TRBV18 combines with J gene TRBJ2-2; TRBD1 might be the D (6 bases). The V gene's germline CDR1 is KGHSH and CDR2 LQKENI. The V end lost 8 bases, the J end lost 2 bases, and 12 bases lay between the germline ends. There are 14 residues in the CDR3. CDR3 residues: CASPGQTNTGELFF. CDR3 DNA: TGTGCCAGCCCCGGACAGACAAACACCGGGGAGCTGTTTTTT. Combining the CDR3 with reference TRBV18 and TRBJ2-2 gives the whole variable domain NAGVMQNPRHLVRRRGQEARLRCSPMKGHSHVYWYRQLPEEGLKFMVYLQKENIIDESGMPKERFSAEFPKEGPSILRIQQVVRGDSAAYFCASPGQTNTGELFFGEGSRLTVL.

V usage is TRBV5-1 and J usage is TRBJ2-5, with 9 bases matching TRBD1. The CDR3 length is 14 residues. Germline V CDR1 and CDR2: SGHRS, YFSETQ. Unmatched junction bases numbered 5, after V lost 7 bases and J lost 1 base. In DNA form, the CDR3 reads TGCGCCAGCTGGACAGGGGATTCCCAAGAGACCCAGTACTTC. The encoded protein is CASWTGDSQETQYF.

The rearrangement uses TRBV7-6 and TRBJ1-1; a possible D gene is TRBD1 (5 bases). This CDR3 spans 20 amino acids. CDR1 is SGHVS, CDR2 FNYEAQ, per germline. Trimming removed 5 bases from V and 0 bases from J, with 28 bases in between. CDR3 region: CASSAHPDRPLKGMNTEAFF. DNA of the CDR3: TGTGCCAGCAGCGCACACCCAGACAGACCCCTCAAGGGGATGAACACTGAAGCTTTCTTT.

The rearrangement links TRBV9 to TRBJ1-3, with a weak D call TRBD1 (6 bases). The CDR3 totals 17 residues. Germline V gene lookup returns CDR1 SGDLS and CDR2 YYNGEE. Trimming removed 3 bases at V and 2 bases at J, with 18 bases between. In DNA, the CDR3 is TGTGCCAGCAGCGCGAGAACAGGGAGAGGGCCTGGAAACACCATATATTTT. Encoded protein: CASSARTGRGPGNTIYF.

This clone was seen once. Mismatch with germline at one junction end may stem from a read error. In the same sample, other DNA sequences code for this CDR3. This chain uses TRBV10-2 with TRBJ2-1, with 7 bases fitting TRBD1. Germline V gene lookup returns CDR1 WSHSY and CDR2 SAAADI. The CDR3 is 13 residues long. The CDR3 sequence is CASGDSLGNEQFF. The DNA for the CDR3 is TGCGCCAGCGGGGACAGCTTAGGGAATGAGCAATTCTTC.

The chain combines TRBV11-2 with TRBJ1-4; D possibly corresponds to TRBD1 (5 bases). The CDR3 length is 14 residues. In germline, CDR1 is SGHAT, CDR2 FQNNGV. The germline V and J ends were trimmed by 1 base and 10 bases, with 13 bases remaining between them. CDR3 DNA sequence: TGTGCCAGCAGCTTAGGGTCAGGGAGGGGAAAACTGTTTTTT. Residues: CASSLGSGRGKLFF.

The chain carries TRBV9 and TRBJ2-2; TRBD2 matches 9 bases. The CDR3 consists of 16 residues. Germline V gene lookup returns CDR1 SGDLS and CDR2 YYNGEE. With V trimmed by 3 bases and J by 4 bases, 7 bases remained unmatched. CDR3 coding DNA: TGTGCCAGCAGCGCCCTAGCGGGGAGCCGCACCGGGGAGCTGTTTTTT. It specifies CASSALAGSRTGELFF. The whole variable domain, filled in from reference TRBV9 and TRBJ2-2, reads DSGVTQTPKHLITATGQRVTLRCSPRSGDLSVYWYQQSLDQGLQFLIQYYNGEERAKGNILERFSAQQFPDLHSELNLSSLELGDSALYFCASSALAGSRTGELFFGEGSRLTVL.

The chain combines TRBV6-1 with TRBJ1-2; TRBD1 might be the D (5 bases). The CDR3 runs to 13 residues. Trimming took 3 bases from V and 4 from J, leaving 9 bases between them. Germline-derived CDR1 and CDR2 are MNHNS and SASEGT. Here the CDR3 DNA reads TGTGCCAGCAGTGATGTGGGGGGCTATGGCTACACCTTC. It is translated as CASSDVGGYGYTF.

The chain is built from TRBV10-1 and TRBJ2-3; tentative D call: TRBD2 (6 bases). Trimming left V 4 bases short and J 5 bases short, with 16 bases between. The germline gives CDR1 WNHNN, CDR2 SYGVQD (reference sequence). The CDR3 sequence is 15 residues long. CDR3 nucleotide sequence: TGCGCCAGCAGTGGGTTTCTTGGAGGGGAAGATACGCAGTATTTT. This sequence encodes CASSGFLGGEDTQYF.

The gene calls are TRBV2 and TRBJ1-1; TRBD1 matches at 9 bases. Germline V gives CDR1 SNHLY, CDR2 FYNNEI. CDR3 size: 18 residues. V lost 6 bases and J lost 0; bases outside the gene matches: 14. Here the CDR3 DNA reads TGTGCCAGCAGCGAGAACAGGGGGCACCTATTCATGAACACTGAAGCTTTCTTT. As protein: CASSENRGHLFMNTEAFF.

The CDR3 coding sequence is TGTGCCAGCAGCTTAGCTGCGGGGGGCCTCACAGATACGCAGTATTTT. This gives the protein CASSLAAGGLTDTQYF. The chain is built from TRBV7-3 and TRBJ2-3; TRBD2 matches at 8 bases. The CDR3 is 16 amino acids. CDR1 SGHTA and CDR2 FQGTGA come from the germline V gene. J lost 2 bases, V lost 2 bases, and 6 bases had no gene match.

The rearrangement joins TRBV30 to TRBJ2-7; D is possibly TRBD1 (5 bases). The CDR3 length is 12 residues. The V end was cut by 1 base, the J end by 8 bases, with 12 bases between. Per the germline V gene, CDR1 is GTSNPN and CDR2 is SVGIG (reference sequence). The CDR3 bases are TGTGCCTGGAGTGAGCAGGGATTCAAGCAGTACTTC. It specifies CAWSEQGFKQYF.

The chain links TRBV28 to TRBJ1-2; possibly TRBD1 for D (5 bases). V was cut by 4 bases and J by 4 bases, with 10 bases left in between. Germline V lookup: CDR1 MDHEN, CDR2 SYDVKM. The CDR3 totals 13 residues. CDR3 DNA sequence: TGTGCCAGCAGTTCAACCAGGGCCTATGGCTACACCTTC. This gives the protein CASSSTRAYGYTF.

V gene TRBV2 combines with J gene TRBJ2-4, with a weak D call TRBD2 (5 bases). Trimming removed 3 bases at V and 0 bases at J, with 9 bases between. The germline V gene has CDR1 SNHLY and CDR2 FYNNEI. This CDR3 has 15 amino acids. In nucleotides, the CDR3 is TGTGCCAGCAGTGAGAGGGTCATAGCCAAAAACATTCAGTACTTC. As protein: CASSERVIAKNIQYF.

The J gene is TRBJ2-2, the V gene TRBV7-2; 12 bases line up with TRBD2. The ends lost 1 base at V and 3 bases at J; junction bases unmatched: 6. This CDR3 is built from 18 residues. Germline V gene sequence: CDR1 SGHTA, CDR2 FQGNSA. CDR3 region: CASSLGVGLAGHTGELFF. For the CDR3, the DNA is TGTGCCAGCAGCTTAGGGGTTGGACTAGCGGGGCACACCGGGGAGCTGTTTTTT.

CDR3 nucleotides: TGTGCCAGCAACAGGGACAGGGCCCTCTATGGCTACACCTTC. It codes for CASNRDRALYGYTF. The V call is TRBV4-2, the J call TRBJ1-2; 9 nucleotides align to TRBD1. This CDR3 is 14 amino acids long. The V gene's germline CDR1 is LGHNA and CDR2 YNFKEQ. The junction had 7 bases not matched to a gene; V was cut back by 7 bases and J by 4 bases.

This chain uses TRBV11-3 with TRBJ2-3; 8 nucleotides match TRBD2. The germline V gene has CDR1 SGHNT and CDR2 YENEEA. After removal of 5 bases from V and 0 bases from J, the junction contained 7 bases not matched to a gene. The CDR3 is 16 residues long. CDR3 region: CASSPRAGASTDTQYF. The CDR3, as DNA: TGTGCCAGCAGCCCCCGAGCGGGAGCTAGCACAGATACGCAGTATTTT.

The V call is TRBV19, the J call TRBJ2-5; 8 bases line up with TRBD2. After removal of 3 bases from V and 4 bases from J, the junction contained 4 bases not matched to a gene. CDR1 is LNHDA, CDR2 SQIVND, per germline (reference sequence). CDR3 length: 14 amino acids. The chain's CDR3 is CASSIGGGGETQYF. The CDR3 DNA reads as TGTGCCAGTAGTATCGGGGGGGGAGGAGAGACCCAGTACTTC.

This clone was detected once. At one of its ends the junction is not consistent with the germline gene, which may arise from a read error. CDR3 coding DNA: TGTGCCAGCAGCTTGGGCGACACCGGGGAGCAGTTTTTT. Its protein product is CASSLGDTGEQFF. V gene TRBV5-6 combines with J gene TRBJ2-2, with D possibly being TRBD2 (5 bases). The CDR3 is made up of 13 amino acids. The germline V gene has CDR1 SGHDT and CDR2 YYEEEE.

There are a few counts of this clone. The V and J genes are TRBV6-1 and TRBJ2-5, with D possibly matching TRBD2 (5 bases). Germline CDR1 MNHNS, CDR2 SASEGT. This CDR3 is 16 amino acids long. The V end lost 2 bases, the J end lost 9 bases, and 22 bases lay between the germline ends. CDR3 sequence reads: CASSERTGIVWTAQYF. The DNA for the CDR3 is TGTGCCAGCAGTGAAAGGACGGGGATCGTTTGGACGGCCCAGTACTTC.

This clone was observed once. The genes are TRBV19 and TRBJ1-3; the D gene is possibly TRBD1 (5 bases). Trimming took off 6 bases at V and 0 bases at J, with 12 bases between the two ends. The CDR3 runs to 15 residues. Germline V gene sequence: CDR1 LNHDA, CDR2 SQIVND (reference sequence). CDR3 region: CASSDTGASGNTIYF. In DNA form, the CDR3 reads TGTGCCAGTAGCGATACAGGCGCCTCTGGAAACACCATATATTTT.

The chain carries TRBV29-1 and TRBJ2-1, with 12 bases matching TRBD1. This CDR3 has 13 residues. Germline V CDR1 and CDR2: SQVTM, ANQGSEA. V shed 0 bases, J shed 15 bases, and the junction held 6 bases outside the gene matches. In nucleotides, the CDR3 is TGCAGCGTTGAAGACGACGGGACAGGGGGCTGGTTCTTC. As protein: CSVEDDGTGGWFF.

The gene calls are TRBV4-3 and TRBJ1-3; 7 bases are a match to TRBD1. After removal of 2 bases from V and 0 bases from J, the junction contained 10 bases not matched to a gene. The germline CDR1 and CDR2 sequences are LGHNA and YSLEER. The CDR3 is 18 amino acids. DNA of the CDR3: TGCGCCAGCAGCCAACGGACAGGATCCTTTAACTCTGGAAACACCATATATTTT. This sequence encodes CASSQRTGSFNSGNTIYF.

In its sample, this clone was seen a few times. The chain is built from TRBV6-1 and TRBJ1-1; D call uncertain. Trimming left V 2 bases short and J 5 bases short, with 12 bases between. CDR1 and CDR2 (germline): MNHNS, SASEGT. This CDR3 contains 14 residues. CDR3 sequence reads: CASSERRFGTEAFF. The CDR3 DNA follows: TGTGCCAGCAGTGAACGTCGGTTCGGGACTGAAGCTTTCTTT.